This is a list of T cell receptor beta chains from one sample in a study of blood T cell repertoires in COVID-19. This table comes from immunoSEQ multiplex PCR, and its TCRdb copy is limited to in-frame clones, with some not included. Counted here are tens of thousands of clones, 88% occurring once; the ten biggest clones make up 3% to 3.5%. The sequencing input was peripheral blood. These receptors came from a man aged 50 to 59 with active COVID-19. Each CDR3 is given with its conserved first and last residue. Fields, in order: V gene, J gene, clone size, D gene, CDR3 protein, CDR3 DNA. A D gene is named only where the DNA matches it firmly. Some rows mark clone size as missing; the rest say once, few, many or name a class of expanded clone.

V: TRBV15; J: TRBJ2-3; size: .; D: .; CDR3: CATSRGFVGRTSTDTQYF; DNA: TGTGCCACCAGCAGAGGTTTCGTAGGCAGGACTAGCACAGATACGCAGTATTTT
V: TRBV9; J: TRBJ2-2; size: .; D: .; CDR3: CASSPRREVGELFF; DNA: TGTGCCAGCAGCCCCCGCAGGGAGGTCGGGGAGCTGTTTTTT
V: TRBV15; J: TRBJ1-2; size: .; D: .; CDR3: CATSRDLQTNYGYTF; DNA: TGTGCCACCAGCAGAGATCTACAGACGAACTATGGCTACACCTTC
V: TRBV20-1; J: TRBJ2-1; size: .; D: TRBD2; CDR3: CGPRAGVEQFF; DNA: TGCGGGCCTCGAGCGGGAGTTGAGCAGTTCTTC
V: TRBV19; J: TRBJ2-1; size: .; D: .; CDR3: CASTPWGGSYNEQFF; DNA: TGTGCCAGTACCCCATGGGGCGGCTCCTACAATGAGCAGTTCTTC
V: TRBV27; J: TRBJ1-1; size: .; D: TRBD1; CDR3: CASSTGGAWAEAFF; DNA: TGTGCCAGCAGTACAGGGGGCGCTTGGGCTGAAGCTTTCTTT
V: TRBV7-9; J: TRBJ1-5; size: .; D: .; CDR3: CASSSGPSQPQHF; DNA: TGTGCCAGCAGCTCAGGGCCCAGCCAGCCCCAGCATTTT
V: TRBV18; J: TRBJ2-7; size: .; D: .; CDR3: CASSLGTGGPYEQYF; DNA: TGTGCCAGCTCACTTGGAACTGGGGGCCCCTACGAGCAGTACTTC
V: TRBV24-1; J: TRBJ2-1; size: .; D: .; CDR3: CATSDFRLPRRRNQQFF; DNA: TGTGCCACCAGTGATTTCCGACTCCCGAGGCGGCGCAATCAGCAGTTCTTC
V: TRBV5-1; J: TRBJ2-1; size: .; D: TRBD2; CDR3: CASSEGLAGVKEQFF; DNA: TGCGCCAGCAGCGAAGGACTAGCGGGAGTGAAAGAGCAGTTCTTC
V: TRBV11-2; J: TRBJ1-2; size: .; D: TRBD1; CDR3: CASSLAGRGAGYTF; DNA: TGTGCCAGCAGCTTAGCCGGCAGGGGGGCCGGCTACACCTTC
V: TRBV10-1; J: TRBJ1-4; size: .; D: .; CDR3: CASSDRPAGRNEKLFF; DNA: TGCGCCAGCAGTGACCGACCAGCAGGCCGTAATGAAAAACTGTTTTTT
V: TRBV11-3; J: TRBJ2-1; size: .; D: TRBD2; CDR3: CASSLAVGLAGGTRFF; DNA: TGTGCCAGCAGCTTAGCCGTCGGACTAGCGGGGGGAACTCGGTTCTTC
V: TRBV6-6; J: TRBJ1-5; size: few; D: .; CDR3: CATRVGNNQPQHF; DNA: TGTGCCACCCGGGTCGGAAACAATCAGCCCCAGCATTTT
V: TRBV19; J: TRBJ1-5; size: .; D: TRBD1; CDR3: CASSLIAGTGNQPQHF; DNA: TGTGCCAGTAGCCTCATCGCTGGGACAGGAAATCAGCCCCAGCATTTT
V: TRBV11-2; J: TRBJ1-1; size: .; D: TRBD1; CDR3: CASSRRTGLNTEAFF; DNA: TGTGCCAGCAGCCGACGGACAGGGTTGAACACTGAAGCTTTCTTT
V: TRBV7-2; J: TRBJ2-3; size: once; D: TRBD1; CDR3: CASSPDRETDTQYF; DNA: TGTGCCAGCAGCCCAGACAGGGAAACAGATACGCAGTATTTT
V: TRBV7-8; J: TRBJ2-1; size: .; D: TRBD2; CDR3: CASSSRLAGDNEQFF; DNA: TGTGCCAGCAGCTCTAGACTAGCGGGAGACAATGAGCAGTTCTTC
V: TRBV24-1; J: TRBJ2-3; size: .; D: TRBD2; CDR3: CATSDPSPSGGTDTQYF; DNA: TGTGCCACCAGTGATCCTAGTCCTAGCGGGGGGACAGATACGCAGTATTTT
V: TRBV7-8; J: TRBJ1-1; size: .; D: .; CDR3: CASSIRGSLQLEAFF; DNA: TGTGCCAGCAGCATAAGAGGGAGTTTACAACTTGAAGCTTTCTTT
V: TRBV11-1; J: TRBJ2-2; size: .; D: TRBD1; CDR3: CASLNRGTSGTGELFF; DNA: TGTGCCAGCCTAAACAGGGGTACGTCGGGCACCGGGGAGCTGTTTTTT
V: TRBV13; J: TRBJ2-5; size: .; D: TRBD1; CDR3: CASSFQQGRIEETQYF; DNA: TGTGCCAGCAGCTTCCAACAGGGGAGAATCGAAGAGACCCAGTACTTC
V: TRBV21-1; J: TRBJ1-2; size: .; D: .; CDR3: CASGQGCGYTF; DNA: TGTGCCAGCGGGCAGGGGTGTGGCTACACCTTC
V: TRBV18; J: TRBJ1-1; size: .; D: TRBD1; CDR3: CASSPTFDWDRGRLNTEAFF; DNA: TGTGCCAGCTCCCCAACCTTTGATTGGGACAGGGGTCGATTGAACACTGAAGCTTTCTTT
V: TRBV7-9; J: TRBJ2-1; size: once; D: TRBD1; CDR3: CASTPGTGISSYNEQFF; DNA: TGTGCCAGCACTCCCGGGACAGGGATCAGCTCCTACAATGAGCAGTTCTTC
V: TRBV30; J: TRBJ2-3; size: .; D: TRBD2; CDR3: CACYSGNQDTQYF; DNA: TGTGCCTGCTATAGCGGGAACCAAGATACGCAGTATTTT
V: TRBV14; J: TRBJ2-1; size: .; D: TRBD2; CDR3: CASSQWGSSGSSYNEQFF; DNA: TGTGCCAGCAGCCAATGGGGATCTAGCGGAAGCTCCTACAATGAGCAGTTCTTC
V: TRBV6-5; J: TRBJ2-3; size: .; D: TRBD2; CDR3: CASSYTTSGGPDTQYF; DNA: TGTGCCAGCAGTTATACGACTAGCGGGGGCCCAGATACGCAGTATTTT
V: TRBV25-1; J: TRBJ1-1; size: .; D: .; CDR3: CASRWGAANTEAFF; DNA: TGTGCCAGCAGGTGGGGAGCTGCGAACACTGAAGCTTTCTTT
V: TRBV28; J: TRBJ1-1; size: once; D: .; CDR3: CASSFLRRNTEAFF; DNA: TGTGCCAGCAGTTTTTTAAGGAGGAACACTGAAGCTTTCTTT
V: TRBV24-1; J: TRBJ2-3; size: .; D: .; CDR3: CAVGGSGEADTQYF; DNA: TGTGCCGTCGGCGGGTCGGGAGAGGCAGATACGCAGTATTTT
V: TRBV12-3/TRBV12-4; J: TRBJ1-2; size: .; D: .; CDR3: CASGRLGEYTF; DNA: TGTGCCAGCGGAAGGTTAGGAGAGTATACCTTC
V: TRBV9; J: TRBJ2-1; size: .; D: TRBD2; CDR3: CASSVGLAFYNEQFF; DNA: TGTGCCAGCAGCGTAGGACTAGCGTTCTACAATGAGCAGTTCTTC
V: TRBV6-4; J: TRBJ2-1; size: .; D: TRBD2; CDR3: CASSDLPGLAGNNEQFF; DNA: TGTGCCAGCAGTGACCTCCCGGGACTAGCGGGGAACAATGAGCAGTTCTTC
V: TRBV7-6; J: TRBJ2-3; size: .; D: .; CDR3: CASSLTGGHTDTQYF; DNA: TGTGCCAGCAGCTTGACCGGGGGTCATACAGATACGCAGTATTTT
V: TRBV16; J: TRBJ2-5; size: .; D: TRBD1; CDR3: CASSQTRGLRTQYF; DNA: TGTGCCAGCAGCCAGACCAGGGGGCTGAGGACCCAGTACTTC
V: TRBV4-3; J: TRBJ2-5; size: .; D: TRBD1; CDR3: CASSPGTGQETQYF; DNA: TGCGCCAGCAGCCCCGGGACAGGGCAAGAGACCCAGTACTTC
V: TRBV6-5; J: TRBJ1-1; size: .; D: .; CDR3: CASSYTTLSGEAFF; DNA: TGTGCCAGCAGTTACACAACCCTAAGCGGTGAAGCTTTCTTT
V: TRBV19; J: TRBJ2-2; size: .; D: .; CDR3: CASSIVLSGARGTGELFF; DNA: TGTGCCAGTAGTATAGTACTCTCAGGGGCGCGTGGCACCGGGGAGCTGTTTTTT
V: TRBV7-3; J: TRBJ2-5; size: .; D: .; CDR3: CASSRAPTSNRETQYF; DNA: TGTGCCAGCAGCCGAGCCCCTACTAGCAACCGAGAGACCCAGTACTTC
V: TRBV6-5; J: TRBJ2-5; size: .; D: TRBD1; CDR3: CASRDRGRPAETQYF; DNA: TGTGCCAGCCGGGACAGGGGCCGCCCAGCAGAGACCCAGTACTTC
V: TRBV19; J: TRBJ1-2; size: .; D: .; CDR3: CASRTDLRDGYTF; DNA: TGTGCCAGTAGGACAGATCTTCGGGATGGCTACACCTTC
V: TRBV18; J: TRBJ2-1; size: .; D: .; CDR3: CASSPDIPRTYNEQFF; DNA: TGTGCCAGCTCACCAGACATACCTCGAACCTACAATGAGCAGTTCTTC
V: TRBV7-8; J: TRBJ2-1; size: .; D: .; CDR3: CASSLSGPWGPNEQFF; DNA: TGTGCCAGCAGCCTCTCCGGGCCGTGGGGGCCCAATGAGCAGTTCTTC
V: TRBV9; J: TRBJ1-3; size: .; D: TRBD1; CDR3: CASSHRQGSGNTIYF; DNA: TGTGCCAGCAGCCATAGACAGGGCTCTGGAAACACCATATATTTT
V: TRBV7-3; J: TRBJ2-1; size: .; D: .; CDR3: CASSFSGSTSRRDEQFF; DNA: TGTGCCAGCAGCTTCTCCGGGTCGACTAGTCGCCGGGACGAGCAGTTCTTC
V: TRBV5-4; J: TRBJ1-2; size: .; D: TRBD1; CDR3: CASSSGQTKGYTF; DNA: TGTGCCAGCAGCTCGGGACAGACGAAGGGCTACACCTTC
V: TRBV12-3/TRBV12-4; J: TRBJ1-6; size: .; D: .; CDR3: CASSWDNNSPLHF; DNA: TGTGCCAGCAGCTGGGACAATAATTCACCCCTCCACTTT
V: TRBV5-4; J: TRBJ1-1; size: once; D: .; CDR3: CASSLPTGNTEAFF; DNA: TGTGCCAGCAGCTTGCCTACAGGGAACACTGAAGCTTTCTTT
V: TRBV5-4; J: TRBJ2-1; size: .; D: TRBD1; CDR3: CASSLLRQGSEQFF; DNA: TGTGCCAGCAGCTTGCTCCGACAGGGAAGTGAGCAGTTCTTC
V: TRBV6-5; J: TRBJ1-2; size: .; D: .; CDR3: CASSYSIGGTDYGYTF; DNA: TGTGCCAGCAGTTACTCGATCGGGGGGACGGACTATGGCTACACCTTC
V: TRBV10-3; J: TRBJ2-1; size: .; D: TRBD2; CDR3: CAISSGTSGYNEQFF; DNA: TGTGCCATCAGTTCCGGGACTAGCGGTTACAATGAGCAGTTCTTC
V: TRBV5-8; J: TRBJ2-5; size: .; D: TRBD2; CDR3: CASSLVGLAGWGQETQYF; DNA: TGTGCCAGCAGCTTGGTCGGACTAGCGGGATGGGGGCAAGAGACCCAGTACTTC
V: TRBV5-8; J: TRBJ2-1; size: .; D: .; CDR3: CASRFRGPSGSHNEQFF; DNA: TGTGCCAGCAGATTCAGGGGACCTAGCGGATCCCACAATGAGCAGTTCTTC
V: TRBV4-3; J: TRBJ2-1; size: .; D: .; CDR3: CASSPSPGEQFF; DNA: TGCGCCAGCAGCCCGTCTCCGGGTGAGCAGTTCTTC
V: TRBV6-2/TRBV6-3; J: TRBJ1-2; size: .; D: TRBD1; CDR3: CASSDRKTGGGYTF; DNA: TGTGCCAGCAGTGACCGAAAAACAGGGGGTGGCTACACCTTC
V: TRBV7-2; J: TRBJ2-1; size: .; D: .; CDR3: CASSSEASAPLSFF; DNA: TGTGCCAGCAGCTCGGAGGCTAGCGCCCCACTCTCGTTCTTC